Listed below are T cell receptor beta chains from one sample, sequenced in a study of memory CD4+ T cells and cytomegalovirus serostatus. Clones were sequenced by immunoSEQ multiplex PCR, and TCRdb holds only the in-frame ones, with some missing. The data contain around 60,000 clones, 60% to 80% of them seen just once; the ten biggest clones take up around 0.81%. The sample taken for sequencing was memory CD4+ T cells from blood. Receptors were obtained from an adult in good health and CMV-seronegative. CDR3s leave out the opening cysteine and the closing phenylalanine or tryptophan. Size tells how often a clone was seen (once, few, many) or the class of an expanded clone, and some rows leave it out.

TRBV29-1,few,SVAQGGTGTEAF
TRBV5-1,.,ASSLRQGSGANVLT
TRBV5-4,.,ASSRFSGSGSYNEQF
TRBV7-8,.,ASSLAEGRNEQY
TRBV29-1,.,SVDFGSGHEQF
TRBV19,.,ASSISGRRAF
TRBV7-9,.,ASAPGTSGGLTGELF
TRBV19,.,ASSIDIRAQGAADEKLF
TRBV7-3,few,ASSLGQGGSGANVLT
TRBV5-1,.,ASSGGTGETQY
TRBV27,.,ASSLGKRTISYNEQF
TRBV21-1,.,ASSKEGQGAPGANVLT
TRBV30,once,AWSQTGGGNTIY
TRBV19,.,ASSTTGTARDGTQY
TRBV6-6,.,ASSRTSFYEQY
TRBV15,.,ATSSKGETYNEQF
TRBV7-2,few,ASSFQFRGAGNTIY
TRBV29-1,.,SVRTKTGNTIY
TRBV7-2,.,ASSLDMYPPGELF
TRBV5-1,.,ASSIRQASSGANVLT
TRBV6-1,few,ASRTGQGGLQPQH
TRBV5-5,few,ASSLVGDQSEKLF
TRBV2,.,ASSEGQPAGSYT